Sequencing of this T cell receptor beta chain was carried out in a study of early T cells in non-severe SARS-CoV-2 infection (dated by TCRdb to about 2021). As for the study more broadly: Because TCR sequencing relied on bulk RNA taken from unsorted whole blood, pairing of alpha and beta chains was not possible.

Broader findings and caveats from the paper: Matching against VDJdb was skewed toward anti-spike CD8 responses, likely underestimated virus-specific expansions, and missed private and CD4 specificities.

The receptor library was made with 5' RACE. Reads for this sample came from a NextSeq 500. The TCR library protocol attached unique molecular identifiers to individual cDNA molecules to correct for sequencing error and PCR bias. Both TCR alpha and beta chains were sequenced, and tight co-correlation was observed between alpha and beta sequence abundances in each sample. The study's processing was this. V gene, J gene and CDR3 annotation of TCR sequences was performed with Decombinator V4. Expanded TCRs were defined as changing significantly between any two time points under a Poisson model with p below 0.0001. TCR abundances were normalised to the total number of TCRs sequenced per sample and expressed as counts per million. TRAV1-2 paired with TRAJ12, TRAJ20 or TRAJ33 defined MAIT TCRs, while TRAV10 paired with TRAJ18 defined iNKT TCRs. VDJdb, accessed on 1 November 2021, was searched for TCRs annotated for CMV, EBV and SARS-CoV-2, and TCRs annotated for more than one antigen were excluded. In TCRdb, the public reads were trimmed at Q25 with fastp and aligned with MiXCR, with productive beta chains retained. Entries are consolidated by CDR3 protein sequence, retaining the most common genes and DNA. For this entry, the V and J calls and clone size follow TCRdb and not the study's own pipeline. Counted in this sample were about 58,000 distinct CDR3 sequences; 9.5% to 15% of them appeared once. The leading ten clones occupy 9.5% to 10% of the sample.

About this clonotype itself: The antigen this receptor binds is unknown. No base qualities exist here, and no much larger clone lies one base off it.

The study was a case-control design nested within a healthcare worker cohort in London, UK, with weekly nasopharyngeal swab PCR tests and blood sampling. Between 23 and 31 March 2020, the week of the UK lockdown, healthcare workers were enrolled and then followed up weekly for as long as 16 weeks. CDR1 SGHNT and CDR2 YYREEE were looked up in the germline V gene (reference sequence). The CDR3 sequence holds 16 residues, the cysteine and phenylalanine included. Only the CDR3 part of the read is kept: 48 bases, read in frame from the first base. Cut back by 0 bases and 4 bases, the V and J ends lie 16 bases apart.

The TCR sequence derives from an adult who was a healthcare worker with PCR-confirmed SARS-CoV-2 infection or an uninfected control (not recorded which). The chain is encoded by TRBV5-4 joined to TRBJ1-1, with the D gene too uncertain to name. The sequencing input was whole blood. Here is the DNA: TGTGCCAGCAGCTTGGGTACTCGGGGTACGTCCACTGAAGCTTTCTTT. Its translation reads: CASSLGTRGTSTEAFF.